These 3 T cell receptor beta chains were sequenced from one sample in a study of CD8+CD57+ T cells in acquired aplastic anemia. The template for TCR beta VDJ and CDR3 sequence profiling was genomic DNA. TCRdb itself ran the reads through MiXCR, one entry per CDR3 protein. The data hold about 140,000 distinct CDR3 sequences, with about 40% observed a single time. Sequencing was performed on sorted CD4+, CD8+, or CD8+CD57+ T cells (not recorded which) from PBMCs. The receptors shown here come from a human donor in good health, serving as a control.

The chain is built from TRBV4-2 and TRBJ2-7; D is uncertain. The CDR3 runs to 13 residues. Trimming left V 5 bases short and J 7 bases short, with 15 bases between. Germline lookup yields CDR1 LGHNA and CDR2 YNFKEQ. CDR3 DNA: TGTGCCAGCAGCGAAACCCGGACCAATGAGCAGTACTTC. This sequence encodes CASSETRTNEQYF.

With regard to this clonotype: A much larger clone differs by one base, so this may be a read error. The V gene is TRBV4-2, the J gene TRBJ1-5, with D hard to call. There are 14 residues in the CDR3. V was shortened by 4 bases and J by 4 bases, with 11 bases between the two germline ends. Germline-derived CDR1 and CDR2 are LGHNA and YNFKEQ. CDR3 sequence: CASSPRGDNQPQHF. For the CDR3, the DNA is TGTGCCAGCAGCCCACGCGGGGATAATCAGCCCCAGCATTTT.

This clonotype was found once. Sequence at one end of the junction differs from germline and may be a read error. The rearrangement uses TRBV10-3 and TRBJ1-1; unclear D gene. The CDR3 has 12 amino acids. Germline V gene data show CDR1 as ENHRY and CDR2 as SYGVKD. The CDR3 protein is CASWEDRTEASF. CDR3 coding DNA: TGTGCCAGCTGGGAGGATCGGACTGAAGCTTCCTTT.